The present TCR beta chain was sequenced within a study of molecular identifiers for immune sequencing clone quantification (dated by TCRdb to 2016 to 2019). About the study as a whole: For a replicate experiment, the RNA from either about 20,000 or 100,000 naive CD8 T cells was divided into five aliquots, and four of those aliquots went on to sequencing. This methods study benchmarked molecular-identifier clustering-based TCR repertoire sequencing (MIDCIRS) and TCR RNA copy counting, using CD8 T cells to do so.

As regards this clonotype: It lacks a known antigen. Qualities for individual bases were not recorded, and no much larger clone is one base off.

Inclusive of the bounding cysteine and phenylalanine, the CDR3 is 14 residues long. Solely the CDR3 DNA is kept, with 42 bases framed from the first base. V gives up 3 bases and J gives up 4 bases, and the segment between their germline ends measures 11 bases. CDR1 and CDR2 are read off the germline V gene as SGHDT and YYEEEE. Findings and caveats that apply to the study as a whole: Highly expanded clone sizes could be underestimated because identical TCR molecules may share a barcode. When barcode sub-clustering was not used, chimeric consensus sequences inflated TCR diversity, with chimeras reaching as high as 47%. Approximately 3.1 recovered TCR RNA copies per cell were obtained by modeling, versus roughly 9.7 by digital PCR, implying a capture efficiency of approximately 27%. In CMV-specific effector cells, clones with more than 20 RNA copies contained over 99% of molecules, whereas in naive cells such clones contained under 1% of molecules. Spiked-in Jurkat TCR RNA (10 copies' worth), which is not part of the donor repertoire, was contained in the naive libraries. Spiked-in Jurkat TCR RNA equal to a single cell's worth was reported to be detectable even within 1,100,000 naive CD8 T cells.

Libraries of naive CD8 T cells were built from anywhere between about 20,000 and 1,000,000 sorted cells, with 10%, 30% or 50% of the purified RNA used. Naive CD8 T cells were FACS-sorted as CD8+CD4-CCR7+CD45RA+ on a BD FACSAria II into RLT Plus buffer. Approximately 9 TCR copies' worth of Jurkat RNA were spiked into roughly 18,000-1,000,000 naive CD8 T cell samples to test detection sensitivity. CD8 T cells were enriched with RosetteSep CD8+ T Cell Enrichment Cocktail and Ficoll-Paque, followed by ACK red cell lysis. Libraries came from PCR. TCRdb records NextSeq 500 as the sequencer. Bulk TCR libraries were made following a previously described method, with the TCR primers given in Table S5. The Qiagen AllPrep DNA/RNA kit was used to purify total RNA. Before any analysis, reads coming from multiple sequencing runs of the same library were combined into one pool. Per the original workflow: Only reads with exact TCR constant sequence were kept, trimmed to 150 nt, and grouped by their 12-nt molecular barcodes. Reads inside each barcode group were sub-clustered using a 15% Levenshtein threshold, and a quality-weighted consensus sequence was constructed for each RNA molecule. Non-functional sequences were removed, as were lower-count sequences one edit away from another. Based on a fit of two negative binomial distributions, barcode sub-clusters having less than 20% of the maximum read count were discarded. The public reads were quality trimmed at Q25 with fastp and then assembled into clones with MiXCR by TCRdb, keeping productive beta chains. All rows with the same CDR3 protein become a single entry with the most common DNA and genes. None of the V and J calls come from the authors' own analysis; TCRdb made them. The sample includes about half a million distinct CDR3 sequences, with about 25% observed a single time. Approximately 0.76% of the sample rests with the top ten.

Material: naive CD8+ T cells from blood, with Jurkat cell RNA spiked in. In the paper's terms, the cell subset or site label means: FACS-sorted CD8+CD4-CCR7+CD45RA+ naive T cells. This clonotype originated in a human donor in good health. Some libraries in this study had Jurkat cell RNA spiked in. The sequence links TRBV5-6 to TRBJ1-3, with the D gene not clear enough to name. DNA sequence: TGTGCCAGCAGCTCAGACTTAACAGGAAACACCATATATTTT. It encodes CASSSDLTGNTIYF.